The clone carrying this T cell receptor (beta chain) has a count of ten or more. Its specificity is not known. The data originate from a study of regulatory T cells in long-lasting Graves disease. Study outcomes and limitations: Sharing of public clonotypes was greater in persistent patients (about 3,000) than in new patients (around 880).

Germline values: CDR1 LNHDA, CDR2 SQIVND (reference sequence). Trimming took off 5 bases at V and 9 bases at J, with 10 bases between the two ends. CDR3 length equals 12 residues. Combining iRepertoire HTBI primers with Arm-PCR of CDR3 regions, the authors built TCR beta libraries. Using its own MiXCR run on the multiplex PCR reads, TCRdb lists one record per CDR3 protein. The sample includes roughly 610,000 distinct CDR3 sequences, 16% of them seen just once. The time point denotes: newly diagnosed GD, antithyroid drugs for less than 3 months. Following extraction of RNA from PBMCs, that RNA was used to make the TCR library. The patients were drawn from one endocrinology department in Xi'an, China. This same sample was also part of a study on T cells in Graves' hyperthyroidism and ophthalmopathy.

This specimen was peripheral blood mononuclear cells (PBMCs), taken at new diagnosis, from a patient treated with antithyroid drugs. The V call is TRBV19, the J call TRBJ2-2, with D possibly being TRBD2 (5 bases). The sequence was collected from a woman aged 25-40 years with Graves disease. CDR3 coding DNA: TGTGCCAGTAGTCTAGCCGCTTGGGAGCTGTTTTTT. As protein: CASSLAAWELFF.